This T cell receptor (beta chain) was sequenced during a study of Graves' ophthalmopathy and Graves' hyperthyroidism. Whole-study findings and limits: A 13-signature model separated ophthalmopathy from stable hyperthyroidism, reaching about 91% sensitivity and 75% to 83% specificity cross-validated.

A note on this clonotype: Its antigen is unknown.

V gave up 6 bases and J gave up 6 bases, with 17 bases separating them. The CDR3 totals 15 residues. CDR1 and CDR2 (germline): KGHDR, SFDVKD. Patients were left out if they had other autoimmune diseases, uncontrolled infections, pregnancy or lactation. The PBMCs had their origin in approximately 10 ml of fresh peripheral blood. RNA transcripts yielded amplified TCR beta CDR3 regions. HTBI primers were used in a first-round RT-PCR, which preceded a second-round multiplex PCR. TCRdb reprocessed the multiplex PCR reads via MiXCR and lists one record per CDR3 protein. Among fewer than 650,000 distinct CDR3 sequences listed, 22% were seen once.

The sample comprised peripheral blood. This TCR was recovered from a woman between 18 and 30 years old with stable Graves' hyperthyroidism. Some clones in this sample may be carry-over from other donors' samples. V usage is TRBV24-1 and J usage is TRBJ1-5; TRBD1 might be the D (6 bases). The chain's CDR3 is CATSPRNRDFQPQHF. In DNA, the CDR3 is TGTGCCACCAGTCCTCGGAACAGGGATTTTCAGCCCCAGCATTTT.